This T cell receptor (beta chain) was found in a study of spatial heterogeneity in lung cancer. Germline loops: CDR1 SGHTA, CDR2 FQGNSA. Trimming removed 1 base from V and 0 bases from J, with 7 bases in between. The CDR3 covers 15 residues. Only a few counts were recorded for this clonotype. Time point noted: blood at routine non-recurrence follow-up after resection. One entry per CDR3 protein results from TCRdb running MiXCR on the 5' RACE reads. The sample carries roughly 32,000 distinct CDR3 sequences, roughly 10% recorded once. Source: PBMCs, taken at follow-up. This chain joins TRBV7-2 and TRBJ1-3; D gene ambiguous. This clonotype originated in a female donor with early-stage non-small cell lung cancer. The CDR3 here is CASSLVAFSGNTIYF. CDR3 nucleotide sequence: TGTGCCAGCAGCTTAGTAGCCTTCTCTGGAAACACCATATATTTT. The entire variable domain, with the rest obtained from reference TRBV7-2 and TRBJ1-3, is as follows: GAGVSQSPSNKVTEKGKDVELRCDPISGHTALYWYRQSLGQGLEFLIYFQGNSAPDKSGLPSDRFSAERTGGSVSTLTIQRTQQEDSAVYLCASSLVAFSGNTIYFGEGSWLTVV.